This T cell receptor beta chain was sequenced during a study of T-cell memory formation after mild COVID-19. Overall study results and limits: CD4+ contracting clones were mainly CM and EM; CD8+ ones, EMRA.

With V trimmed by 7 bases and J by 6 bases, 7 bases remained unmatched. The CDR3 is 13 residues long. Germline CDR1 reads SGHTA; CDR2 reads FQGNSA. Barcoded TCR alpha and TCR beta cDNA libraries with UMIs came from 5'RACE using constant-segment primers. TCRdb called the 5' RACE reads again in MiXCR, with one record for every CDR3 protein. The sample holds fewer than 300,000 distinct CDR3 sequences, more than 15% seen once. This clonotype was recorded a few times. What it recognizes is unknown. Specimen: PBMCs or a T cell subset sorted from them (not recorded which). V is TRBV7-2 and J is TRBJ1-2; 8 bases align to TRBD1. The source is a man younger than 30 who had mild COVID-19 (a few samples of this study predate the infection). Cell type and time point are not known. In DNA form, the CDR3 reads TGTGCCAGCACCCCTTACAGGGGGAATGGCTACACCTTC. It translates to CASTPYRGNGYTF.